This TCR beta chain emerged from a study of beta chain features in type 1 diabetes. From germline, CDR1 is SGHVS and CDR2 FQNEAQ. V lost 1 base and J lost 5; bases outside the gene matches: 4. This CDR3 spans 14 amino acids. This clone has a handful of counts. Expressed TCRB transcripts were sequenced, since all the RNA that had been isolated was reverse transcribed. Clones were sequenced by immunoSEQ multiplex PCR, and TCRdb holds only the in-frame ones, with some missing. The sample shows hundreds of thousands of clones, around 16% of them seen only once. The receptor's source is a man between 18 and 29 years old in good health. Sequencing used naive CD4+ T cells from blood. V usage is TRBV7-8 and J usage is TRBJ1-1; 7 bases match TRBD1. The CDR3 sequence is CASSLEGAGTEAFF. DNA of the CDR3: TGTGCCAGCAGCTTAGAGGGGGCAGGAACTGAAGCTTTCTTT.